This T cell receptor beta chain was captured by sequencing in a study of blood T cells in healthy people across ages. There were healthy Caucasian individuals from Russia, aged about 6 to 100, serving as donors. Whole-study results and caveats: Significant beta diversity loss was already apparent by age about 42, declining roughly linearly.

Together with a sample-barcoded 5' primer, a J-beta primer mix was included in a second PCR lasting about 7 to 11 cycles. TCRdb ran MiXCR on the 5' RACE reads and lists one entry per CDR3 protein. Of hundreds of thousands of distinct CDR3 sequences listed, approximately 44% are singletons. Germline trimming cut 1 base from V and 6 bases from J; bases unmatched to any gene: 11. The germline CDR1 and CDR2 sequences are SGHTA and FQGNSA. The CDR3 covers 17 residues. This clonotype was seen more than once but under ten times. The antigen is undetermined. The receptor comes from a man aged 60 to 69 in good health. The chain is built from TRBV7-2 and TRBJ1-2, with TRBD1 identical over 10 bases. Sequenced input: blood. The CDR3 DNA follows: TGTGCCAGCAGCTTAGAGTTTTGGGGACAGGGGTTGGATGGCTACACCTTC. Translated: CASSLEFWGQGLDGYTF.